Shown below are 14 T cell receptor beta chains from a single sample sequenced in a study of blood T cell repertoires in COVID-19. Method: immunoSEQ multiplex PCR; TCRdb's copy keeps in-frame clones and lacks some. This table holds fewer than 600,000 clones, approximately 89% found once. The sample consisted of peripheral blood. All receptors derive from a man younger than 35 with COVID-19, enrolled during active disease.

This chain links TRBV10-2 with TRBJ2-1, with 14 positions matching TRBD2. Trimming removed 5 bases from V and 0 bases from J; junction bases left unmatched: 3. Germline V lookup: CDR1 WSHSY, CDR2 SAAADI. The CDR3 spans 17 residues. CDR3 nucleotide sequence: TGCGCCAGCAGTCGACTAGCGGGGGGGAGCTCCTACAATGAGCAGTTCTTC. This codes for CASSRLAGGSSYNEQFF.

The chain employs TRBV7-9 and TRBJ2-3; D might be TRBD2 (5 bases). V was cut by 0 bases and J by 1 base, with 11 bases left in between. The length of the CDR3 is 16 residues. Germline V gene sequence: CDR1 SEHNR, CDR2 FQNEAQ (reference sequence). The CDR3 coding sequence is TGTGCCAGCAGCTTAGCGCGAGGACTTGGCACAGATACGCAGTATTTT. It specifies CASSLARGLGTDTQYF.

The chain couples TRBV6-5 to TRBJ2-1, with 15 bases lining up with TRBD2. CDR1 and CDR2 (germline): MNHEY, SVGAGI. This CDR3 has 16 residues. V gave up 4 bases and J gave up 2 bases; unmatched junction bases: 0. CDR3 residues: CASSWTSGGAYNEQFF. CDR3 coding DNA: TGTGCCAGCAGTTGGACTAGCGGGGGGGCCTACAATGAGCAGTTCTTC.

CDR3 coding DNA: TGTGCCAGCAAGACTAGCGGGAACACCGGGGAGCTGTTTTTT. This encodes CASKTSGNTGELFF. The chain couples TRBV27 to TRBJ2-2, with 9 bases fitting TRBD2. Germline V lookup: CDR1 MNHEY, CDR2 SMNVEV (reference sequence). The CDR3 is 14 residues long. Trimming took 7 bases from V and 1 from J; bases not matched to a gene: 1.

The CDR3 DNA follows: TGTGCCAGCAGCGAAGGGGTATCCTACGAGCAGTACTTC. Translating gives CASSEGVSYEQYF. The V gene is TRBV5-4, the J gene TRBJ2-7, with TRBD1 as a possible D gene (5 bases). This CDR3 contains 13 residues. Trimming removed 4 bases at V and 1 base at J, with 9 bases between. Germline loops: CDR1 SGHNT, CDR2 YYREEE (reference sequence).

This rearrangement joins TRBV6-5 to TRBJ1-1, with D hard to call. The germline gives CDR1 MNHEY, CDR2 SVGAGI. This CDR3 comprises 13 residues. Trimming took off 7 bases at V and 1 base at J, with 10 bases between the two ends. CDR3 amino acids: CASKLRQNTEAFF. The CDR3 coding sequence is TGTGCCAGCAAGCTCAGACAGAACACTGAAGCTTTCTTT.

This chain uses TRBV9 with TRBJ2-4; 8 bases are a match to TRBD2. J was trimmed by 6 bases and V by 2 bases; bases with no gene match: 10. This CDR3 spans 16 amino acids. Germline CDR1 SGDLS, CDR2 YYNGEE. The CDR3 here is CASSVESGGGINIQYF. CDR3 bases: TGTGCCAGCAGCGTGGAGAGCGGGGGAGGGATAAACATTCAGTACTTC.

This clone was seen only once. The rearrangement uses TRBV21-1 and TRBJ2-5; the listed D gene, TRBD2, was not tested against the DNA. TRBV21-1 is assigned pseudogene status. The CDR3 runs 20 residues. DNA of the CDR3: TGTGCCAGCAGCAAAGCGCTTTCCGGACTAGCGGGAGGGGAACAAGAGACCCAGTACTTC. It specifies CASSKALSGLAGGEQETQYF.

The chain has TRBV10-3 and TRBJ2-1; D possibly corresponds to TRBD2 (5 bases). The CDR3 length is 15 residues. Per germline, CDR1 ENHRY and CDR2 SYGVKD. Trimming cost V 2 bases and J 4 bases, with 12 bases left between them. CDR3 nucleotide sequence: TGTGCCATCAGTGAGGCAGAAGCGGAATACAATGAGCAGTTCTTC. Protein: CAISEAEAEYNEQFF.

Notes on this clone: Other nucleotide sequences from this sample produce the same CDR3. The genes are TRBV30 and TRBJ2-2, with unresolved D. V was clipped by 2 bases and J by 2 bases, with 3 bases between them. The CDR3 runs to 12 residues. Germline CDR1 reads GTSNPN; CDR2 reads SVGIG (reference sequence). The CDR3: CAWSLNTGELFF. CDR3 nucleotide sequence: TGTGCCTGGAGTCTTAACACCGGGGAGCTGTTTTTT. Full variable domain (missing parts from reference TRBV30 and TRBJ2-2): SQTIHQWPATLVQPVGSPLSLECTVEGTSNPNLYWYRQAAGRGLQLLFYSVGIGQISSEVPQNLSASRPQDRQFILSSKKLLLSDSGFYLCAWSLNTGELFFGEGSRLTVL.

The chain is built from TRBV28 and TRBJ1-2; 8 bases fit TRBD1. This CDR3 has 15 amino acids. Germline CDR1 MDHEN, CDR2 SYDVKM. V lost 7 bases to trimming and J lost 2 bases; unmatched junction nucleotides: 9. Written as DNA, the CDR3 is TGTGCCAGCACAACCGGACAGGGCTACAACTATGGCTACACCTTC. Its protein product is CASTTGQGYNYGYTF.

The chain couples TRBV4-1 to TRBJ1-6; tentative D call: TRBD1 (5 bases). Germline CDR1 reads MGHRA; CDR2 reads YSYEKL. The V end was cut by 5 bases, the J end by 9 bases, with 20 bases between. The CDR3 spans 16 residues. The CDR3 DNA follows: TGCGCCAGCAGCTTACTTCCCGGGGGGATCGGTTCACCCCTCCACTTT. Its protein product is CASSLLPGGIGSPLHF.

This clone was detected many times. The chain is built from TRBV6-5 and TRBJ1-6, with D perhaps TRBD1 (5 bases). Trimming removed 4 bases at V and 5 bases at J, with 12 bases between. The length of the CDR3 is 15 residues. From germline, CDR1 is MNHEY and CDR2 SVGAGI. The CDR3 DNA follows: TGTGCCAGCAGTTTAACAGGTCCAAATAATTCACCCCTCCACTTT. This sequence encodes CASSLTGPNNSPLHF.

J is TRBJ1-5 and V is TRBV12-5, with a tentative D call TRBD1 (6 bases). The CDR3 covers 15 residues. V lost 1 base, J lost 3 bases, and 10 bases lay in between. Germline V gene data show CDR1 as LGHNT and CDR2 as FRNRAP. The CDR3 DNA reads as TGTGCTAGTGGTTTGGATACAGGGTTCAATCAGCCCCAGCATTTT. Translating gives CASGLDTGFNQPQHF.